Listed below are T cell receptor beta chains from one sample, sequenced in a study of shared clonotypes between healthy human individuals. Sequenced by immunoSEQ multiplex PCR; TCRdb stores in-frame clones only, minus some. The repertoire holds 2 million to 2.5 million clones, roughly 91% seen once, with around 1.7% in the top ten. Sample: naive CD8+ T cells from PBMCs. The receptors were sampled from a man younger than 35 in good health. Some clones in this sample may be carry-over from other donors' samples. CDR3s include the opening cysteine and the closing phenylalanine or tryptophan. A D gene is named only where the DNA matches it firmly. Clone size, where shown, is once, few, many, or a class for clones that have expanded.

j_call: TRBJ1-1; v_call: TRBV10-2; d_call: .; clone_size: .; cdr3_aa: CASSARSSMNTEAFF
j_call: TRBJ2-1; v_call: TRBV27; d_call: .; clone_size: .; cdr3_aa: CASSQRNNEQFF
j_call: TRBJ2-7; v_call: TRBV28; d_call: .; clone_size: .; cdr3_aa: CASSFRQLTRARGYEQYF
j_call: TRBJ2-7; v_call: TRBV27; d_call: .; clone_size: once; cdr3_aa: CASSLLNSYEQYF
j_call: TRBJ1-1; v_call: TRBV6-5; d_call: .; clone_size: .; cdr3_aa: CASSPGLATEAFF
j_call: TRBJ1-5; v_call: TRBV5-5; d_call: .; clone_size: .; cdr3_aa: CASSTNRRLDPGNQPQHF
j_call: TRBJ2-1; v_call: TRBV28; d_call: .; clone_size: .; cdr3_aa: CAVHDASSYNEQFF
j_call: TRBJ2-1; v_call: TRBV27; d_call: .; clone_size: .; cdr3_aa: CASSPLGSSSYNEQFF
j_call: TRBJ2-7; v_call: TRBV28; d_call: .; clone_size: once; cdr3_aa: CASSLVPPGPSYEQYF
j_call: TRBJ1-3; v_call: TRBV27; d_call: TRBD1; clone_size: .; cdr3_aa: CASSYGTDPGNTIYF
j_call: TRBJ2-7; v_call: TRBV6-1; d_call: TRBD2; clone_size: .; cdr3_aa: CASSGYGEGNYEQYF
j_call: TRBJ1-1; v_call: TRBV7-6; d_call: .; clone_size: .; cdr3_aa: CASSFLSPGSNTEAFF
j_call: TRBJ2-3; v_call: TRBV6-5; d_call: TRBD1; clone_size: .; cdr3_aa: CASSYSGTAETQYF
j_call: TRBJ2-7; v_call: TRBV6-5; d_call: TRBD1; clone_size: .; cdr3_aa: CASSDRDRRYEQYF
j_call: TRBJ2-2; v_call: TRBV5-6; d_call: .; clone_size: .; cdr3_aa: CASSLATGRTGELFF
j_call: TRBJ2-2; v_call: TRBV12-5; d_call: .; clone_size: .; cdr3_aa: CASGSMTPGAVTGELFF
j_call: TRBJ2-5; v_call: TRBV5-1; d_call: .; clone_size: once; cdr3_aa: CASRNTIGWETQYF
j_call: TRBJ2-7; v_call: TRBV7-3; d_call: .; clone_size: .; cdr3_aa: CASSLGRGEQYF
j_call: TRBJ2-3; v_call: TRBV27; d_call: TRBD2; clone_size: .; cdr3_aa: CASSFGRPSGSTDTQYF
j_call: TRBJ1-5; v_call: TRBV7-9; d_call: .; clone_size: .; cdr3_aa: CASSPWGQPQHF
j_call: TRBJ2-7; v_call: TRBV27; d_call: .; clone_size: .; cdr3_aa: CASSLTGTPYEQYF
j_call: TRBJ1-5; v_call: TRBV5-6; d_call: .; clone_size: .; cdr3_aa: CASSPRGGGGNQPQHF
j_call: TRBJ2-7; v_call: TRBV15; d_call: TRBD2; clone_size: once; cdr3_aa: CATSRGSGMNDEQYF
j_call: TRBJ1-5; v_call: TRBV5-4; d_call: TRBD1; clone_size: .; cdr3_aa: CASTPDYGRGQESNQPQHF
j_call: TRBJ1-5; v_call: TRBV27; d_call: .; clone_size: .; cdr3_aa: CASSQTGNNQPQHF
j_call: TRBJ2-1; v_call: TRBV18; d_call: TRBD2; clone_size: .; cdr3_aa: CASSPFGSRELAGDNEQFF
j_call: TRBJ2-4; v_call: TRBV28; d_call: TRBD2; clone_size: once; cdr3_aa: CASSPFWREGKTKNIQYF
j_call: TRBJ2-2; v_call: TRBV15; d_call: TRBD2; clone_size: few; cdr3_aa: CATSRGIAGSSTGELFF
j_call: TRBJ2-3; v_call: TRBV28; d_call: .; clone_size: .; cdr3_aa: CASRTGLRTDTQYF
j_call: TRBJ1-3; v_call: TRBV28; d_call: TRBD1; clone_size: .; cdr3_aa: CASSLARGTEKIGNTIYF
j_call: TRBJ1-5; v_call: TRBV19; d_call: .; clone_size: .; cdr3_aa: CASSIRGNNQPQHF
j_call: TRBJ1-2; v_call: TRBV12-5; d_call: .; clone_size: once; cdr3_aa: CASGPSGRHGYGYTF
j_call: TRBJ2-7; v_call: TRBV7-9; d_call: .; clone_size: .; cdr3_aa: CASSLGPGAYEQYF
j_call: TRBJ2-4; v_call: TRBV18; d_call: .; clone_size: once; cdr3_aa: CASSPVDSLTKNIQYF
j_call: TRBJ1-2; v_call: TRBV5-5; d_call: .; clone_size: once; cdr3_aa: CASSFTLGTDYGYTF
j_call: TRBJ2-7; v_call: TRBV19; d_call: TRBD2; clone_size: .; cdr3_aa: CASSIDVSGSTHEQYF
j_call: TRBJ2-4; v_call: TRBV13; d_call: .; clone_size: .; cdr3_aa: CASRSRAGGRGQYF
j_call: TRBJ2-7; v_call: TRBV11-2; d_call: .; clone_size: .; cdr3_aa: CASRLNYEQYF